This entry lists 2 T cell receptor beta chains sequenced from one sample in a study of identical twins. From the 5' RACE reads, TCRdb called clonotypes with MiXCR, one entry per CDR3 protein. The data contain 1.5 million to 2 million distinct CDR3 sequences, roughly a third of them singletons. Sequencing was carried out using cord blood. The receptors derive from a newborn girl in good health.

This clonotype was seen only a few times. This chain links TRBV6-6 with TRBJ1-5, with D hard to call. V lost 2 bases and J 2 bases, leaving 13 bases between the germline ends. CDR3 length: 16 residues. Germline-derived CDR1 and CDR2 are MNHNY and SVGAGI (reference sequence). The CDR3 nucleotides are TGTGCCAGCAGTTACCAGCAAAGTTCGGGCAATCAGCCCCAGCATTTT. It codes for CASSYQQSSGNQPQHF.

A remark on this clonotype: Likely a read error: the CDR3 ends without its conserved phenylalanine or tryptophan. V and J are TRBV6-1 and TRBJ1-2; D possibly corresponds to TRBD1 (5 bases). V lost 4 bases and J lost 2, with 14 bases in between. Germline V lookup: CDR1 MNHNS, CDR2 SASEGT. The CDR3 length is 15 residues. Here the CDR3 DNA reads TGTGCCAGCAGTGTCGTGGACACATCCAACTATGGCTACACCATC. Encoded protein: CASSVVDTSNYGYTI.